This TCR beta chain derives from a study of T cells in Graves' hyperthyroidism and ophthalmopathy. Findings of the study overall: Blood also showed most of the thyroid clonotypes that were expanded above 0.001.

Using RNA transcripts as the source, TCR beta CDR3 regions were amplified. During a first-round RT-PCR of the TCR CDR3, the HTBI primer set was used. MiXCR was run by TCRdb on the multiplex PCR reads, yielding one entry per CDR3 protein. The sample yields around 270,000 distinct CDR3 sequences, roughly a fifth seen once. This clonotype appeared many times. The antigen is undetermined. The germline CDR1 and CDR2 sequences are SEHNR and FQNEAQ (reference sequence). This CDR3 is built from 16 residues. The V segment lost 3 bases and the J segment 4 bases; nucleotides outside the gene matches: 3. The sequenced sample consisted of blood. J is TRBJ2-1 and V is TRBV7-9; 13 bases match TRBD2. The clonotype originates from a man in his forties or fifties with Graves' ophthalmopathy. This CDR3 is CASSLGTSGTYNEQFF. CDR3 in DNA: TGTGCCAGCAGCTTGGGGACTAGCGGGACTTACAATGAGCAGTTCTTC.